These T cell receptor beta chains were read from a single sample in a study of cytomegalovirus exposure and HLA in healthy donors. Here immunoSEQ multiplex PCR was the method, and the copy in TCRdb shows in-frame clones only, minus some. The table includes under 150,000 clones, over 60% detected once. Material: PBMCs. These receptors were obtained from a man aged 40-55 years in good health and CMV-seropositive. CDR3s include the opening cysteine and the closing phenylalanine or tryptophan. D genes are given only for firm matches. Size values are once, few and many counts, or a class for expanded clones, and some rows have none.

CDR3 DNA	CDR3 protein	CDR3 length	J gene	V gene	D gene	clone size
TGTGCCAGCAGTGAAGCCCGACCCAGAGGGGGCACCTTC	CASSEARPRGGTF	13	TRBJ1-2	TRBV6-1	-	-
TGTGCCAGCTCACTCCAAGGACAGCGACGCTCCTACGAGCAGTACTTC	CASSLQGQRRSYEQYF	16	TRBJ2-7	TRBV18	-	-
TGTGCCAGCAGCCTTGGGGGGACCCCCAGGGATGAGCAGTTCTTC	CASSLGGTPRDEQFF	15	TRBJ2-1	TRBV5-6	-	-
TGTGCCAGCTCACTAAAGGGACAGGGAATCCCTCAAAACACTGAAGCTTTCTTT	CASSLKGQGIPQNTEAFF	18	TRBJ1-1	TRBV18	TRBD1	-
TGCGCCAGCAGCCAAGTTCTGGCGAACACTGAAGCTTTCTTT	CASSQVLANTEAFF	14	TRBJ1-1	TRBV4-1	-	-
TGTGCCAGCAGCTTCGGGGGTGGTTCGGGGGAGCAGTTCTTC	CASSFGGGSGEQFF	14	TRBJ2-1	TRBV7-2	-	-
TGCAGCGTTGCTATCACACCGGGTTCACCCCTCCACTTT	CSVAITPGSPLHF	13	TRBJ1-6	TRBV29-1	-	-
TGTGCCAGCAGTGAACCAGGGCCGAGCACAGATACGCAGTATTTT	CASSEPGPSTDTQYF	15	TRBJ2-3	TRBV6-1	-	-
TGTGCCAGCAGCCACGGACAGGGGAGCACAGATACGCAGTATTTT	CASSHGQGSTDTQYF	15	TRBJ2-3	TRBV7-9	TRBD1	-
TGTGCCAGCAGCTTGGCCCCAAGCGGGAGCATGAGCGAGCAGTACTTC	CASSLAPSGSMSEQYF	16	TRBJ2-7	TRBV7-6	TRBD2	-
TGTGCCAGCAGTAACAGGGGTGGCACTGAAGCTTTCTTT	CASSNRGGTEAFF	13	TRBJ1-1	TRBV2	TRBD1	-
TGTGCCAGCAGCCCCCCGACAGAAAATGAGCAGTTCTTC	CASSPPTENEQFF	13	TRBJ2-1	TRBV5-6	-	-
TGTGCCAGCTCACCACTTAGCGGTGACACAGATACGCAGTATTTT	CASSPLSGDTDTQYF	15	TRBJ2-3	TRBV18	-	-
TGTGCCAGCAGCCCCCCGGGGTTCTATGGCTACACCTTC	CASSPPGFYGYTF	13	TRBJ1-2	TRBV28	-	few
TGTGCCAGCAGCCAGCGGACTAGCGGGATCTACGAGCAGTACTTC	CASSQRTSGIYEQYF	15	TRBJ2-7	TRBV4-2	TRBD2	-
TGTGCCAGCAGCCTAGCGGAGGGACAGAGCTACGAGCAGTACTTC	CASSLAEGQSYEQYF	15	TRBJ2-7	TRBV7-6	-	-
TGTGCCAGCAGCTTGGGTCTAGCGGGAGGGGGCGAGCAGTACTTC	CASSLGLAGGGEQYF	15	TRBJ2-7	TRBV5-6	TRBD2	-
TGTGCCAGTAGTATGGGCAGGGGTCAGCCCCAGCATTTT	CASSMGRGQPQHF	13	TRBJ1-5	TRBV19	-	-
TGTGCCAGCAGCTCCTCGGGGGACCCCTACCAAGAGACCCAGTACTTC	CASSSSGDPYQETQYF	16	TRBJ2-5	TRBV5-6	-	-
TGCAGCGTTGGCTACGAGCAGTACTTC	CSVGYEQYF	9	TRBJ2-7	TRBV29-1	-	few
TGCGCCAGCAGCCTAAGGACAGGGAATGCTGAAGCTTTCTTT	CASSLRTGNAEAFF	14	TRBJ1-1	TRBV4-1	TRBD1	few
TGCGCCAGCAGGCCCCGGGGTCAGGGGGCCTACGAGCAGTACTTC	CASRPRGQGAYEQYF	15	TRBJ2-7	TRBV5-1	TRBD1	-
TGTGCCAGTAGTCCCCCTTCCAACACGCAGCCCCAGCATTTT	CASSPPSNTQPQHF	14	TRBJ1-5	TRBV19	-	few
TGTGCCAGCAGCTTAGTCCGGGGAACTGAAGCTTTCTTT	CASSLVRGTEAFF	13	TRBJ1-1	TRBV7-2	-	once
TGCGCCAGCAGTCAGATCGGGTGGCCCTATAATTCCCCCCTCCACTTT	CASSQIGWPYNSPLHF	16	TRBJ1-6	TRBV23-1	-	-
TGTGCCAGCAGCCGAGATAGACTCTACGAGCAGTACTTC	CASSRDRLYEQYF	13	TRBJ2-7	TRBV16	-	-
TGCGCCAGCAGCCAGGCGACAGGGGGCGCGGGGGCTAGCAATCAGCCCCAGCATTTT	CASSQATGGAGASNQPQHF	19	TRBJ1-5	TRBV4-1	TRBD1	-
TGTGCCAGCAGTTCCGGGACAGCTGGCAATCAGCCCCAGCATTTT	CASSSGTAGNQPQHF	15	TRBJ1-5	TRBV27	TRBD1	-
TGTGCCAGCAGCCCAAGAGGCAGGAACACTGAAGCTTTCTTT	CASSPRGRNTEAFF	14	TRBJ1-1	TRBV5-4	-	-
TGTGCCAGCGGAAAACAGGGCGCGGTGGAGGAGCTGTTTTTT	CASGKQGAVEELFF	14	TRBJ2-2	TRBV6-5	-	-
TGTGCCAGCAGTTTAAGGCGGGAGGGCCAAGAGACCCAGTACTTC	CASSLRREGQETQYF	15	TRBJ2-5	TRBV28	TRBD2	-
TGCAGCGCTTGCACATACACCTACGAGCAGTACTTC	CSACTYTYEQYF	12	TRBJ2-7	TRBV29-1	-	-
TGTGCCAGCAGTTACTCTCCAGGGGGACGCGAGCAGTACTTC	CASSYSPGGREQYF	14	TRBJ2-7	TRBV6-6	TRBD1	-
TGTGCCAGCAGTTTAGGCAGGGGCGGCAATCAGCCCCAGCATTTT	CASSLGRGGNQPQHF	15	TRBJ1-5	TRBV28	-	-
TGTGCCAGCAGCGTAGCGAGGGGACTAGCGGGACCAGATACGCAGTATTTT	CASSVARGLAGPDTQYF	17	TRBJ2-3	TRBV9	TRBD2	-
TGTGCCAGTAGTATTGGCAGCTCCAGGGAGCAGTACTTC	CASSIGSSREQYF	13	TRBJ2-7	TRBV19	-	-
TGCGCCAGCAGCTTGGGACTAGCGGGAGTCGGAGAGACCCAGTACTTC	CASSLGLAGVGETQYF	16	TRBJ2-5	TRBV5-1	TRBD2	-
TGTGCCAGCAGCTCCAGCTCCTACGAGCAGTACTTC	CASSSSSYEQYF	12	TRBJ2-7	TRBV5-6	-	-
TGTGCCAGCGGAGAGGGGACTAGCACAGATACGCAGTATTTT	CASGEGTSTDTQYF	14	TRBJ2-3	TRBV2	-	-
TGTGCCAGCTCACCCTTTGAGGGAGCATTGAATACGCAGTATTTT	CASSPFEGALNTQYF	15	TRBJ2-3	TRBV18	-	-
TGTGCCAGCAGCTTGAATATCCGGGCAGCCTCCTCGGGGAATGAGCAGTTCTTC	CASSLNIRAASSGNEQFF	18	TRBJ2-1	TRBV7-8	-	-
TGTGCCAGCTTCGGGGGGGTGCATGGCTACACCTTC	CASFGGVHGYTF	12	TRBJ1-2	TRBV2	-	few
TGTGCCAGCAGCCCCGGGACAGTGAATTCACCCCTCCACTTT	CASSPGTVNSPLHF	14	TRBJ1-6	TRBV5-5	TRBD1	-
TGTGCCAGCAGTTCCCACGGGTCCGGAAACACCATATATTTT	CASSSHGSGNTIYF	14	TRBJ1-3	TRBV6-5	-	once
TGCGCCAGCAGTGAGTCAACAGAGTATCGCACAGATACGCAGTATTTT	CASSESTEYRTDTQYF	16	TRBJ2-3	TRBV10-1	-	-
TGTGCCAGCAGCCGGCGCGCGGGGGGGAAAGATACGCAGTATTTT	CASSRRAGGKDTQYF	15	TRBJ2-3	TRBV7-6	TRBD2	-
TGTGCCAGCAGTGACAGGAAGACAGACAAAAACATTCAGTACTTC	CASSDRKTDKNIQYF	15	TRBJ2-4	TRBV6-1	-	-
TGTGCCAGCAGCTTAGGAACTAGCGGTACCTACGAGCAGTACTTC	CASSLGTSGTYEQYF	15	TRBJ2-7	TRBV5-4	TRBD2	-
TGTGCCAGCACCCGGACAGGAGGGGATGCAGATACGCAGTATTTT	CASTRTGGDADTQYF	15	TRBJ2-3	TRBV5-8	-	-
TGTGCCAGCTCACCTTTGGGGCGGGGAAGTTACACTGAAGCTTTCTTT	CASSPLGRGSYTEAFF	16	TRBJ1-1	TRBV18	-	-
TGTGCCAGCAGCTTGGTCGGTTCAGGGCAGCCCCAGCATTTT	CASSLVGSGQPQHF	14	TRBJ1-5	TRBV5-8	-	-
TGTGCCAGCAACCCTCTAGCGGGAGCTCGGGATGAGCAGTTCTTC	CASNPLAGARDEQFF	15	TRBJ2-1	TRBV7-8	TRBD2	-
TGTGCCAGTAGTAGGGCCTTGACAGGGTCAAATGAAAAACTGTTTTTT	CASSRALTGSNEKLFF	16	TRBJ1-4	TRBV19	TRBD1	-
TGTGCCAGCAGTCTACAGCAGGGGCGGGGGACTGAAGCTTTCTTT	CASSLQQGRGTEAFF	15	TRBJ1-1	TRBV27	-	-
TGTGCCAGCAGGATCCTCGTCGGGGGGGCTGAAGATACGCAGTATTTT	CASRILVGGAEDTQYF	16	TRBJ2-3	TRBV28	TRBD2	once
TGTGCCAGCAGTAAAAAGGACAGGGCCAGTGGCTACACCTTC	CASSKKDRASGYTF	14	TRBJ1-2	TRBV2	TRBD1	-
TGCGCCAGCAGCGCAACAGGGGGGGTATACAATGAGCAGTTCTTC	CASSATGGVYNEQFF	15	TRBJ2-1	TRBV5-1	-	-